This T cell receptor beta chain came from a study of response to subunit inactivated influenza vaccine. Overall study results and limits: New T cells are recruited in small numbers by each seasonal influenza vaccination, according to the authors' suggestion.

Germline-derived CDR1 and CDR2 are SGHNT and YYREEE (reference sequence). This CDR3 is 16 amino acids long. Trimming shortened V by 3 bases and J by 2 bases, and 17 bases separated the two germline ends. TCRdb used MiXCR to reprocess the RT-PCR reads, holding one entry per CDR3 protein. The table lists a few hundred thousand distinct CDR3 sequences, 21% of them singletons. Notes on this clonotype: What it binds is not known.

This clonotype originated in a man aged 45 to 75 who received an inactivated influenza vaccine. The source material was PBMCs from blood, sampled less than 22 months after vaccination. This chain connects TRBV5-4 to TRBJ2-5; D is perhaps TRBD1 or TRBD2 (5 bases each). CDR3 sequence reads: CASSSMSGARQETQYF. DNA for the CDR3: TGTGCCAGCAGCTCGATGTCCGGGGCGCGACAAGAGACCCAGTACTTC. Combining the CDR3 with reference TRBV5-4 and TRBJ2-5 gives the whole variable domain ETGVTQSPTHLIKTRGQQVTLRCSSQSGHNTVSWYQQALGQGPQFIFQYYREEENGRGNFPPRFSGLQFPNYSSELNVNALELDDSALYLCASSSMSGARQETQYFGPGTRLLVL.